This TCR beta chain came from a study of blood T cell repertoires in COVID-19. Overall study: The origin of the acute and convalescent COVID-19 samples was the United States, Italy and Spain.

Germline V lookup: CDR1 LNHDA, CDR2 SQIVND (reference sequence). V was pared by 4 bases and J by 0 bases, with 5 bases of the junction left unmatched. The CDR3 sequence is 16 residues long. Under the authors' procedure: Reference gene primer amplification gave nucleated cell count estimates. Libraries were prepared by immunoSEQ multiplex PCR; TCRdb keeps only in-frame clonotypes and omits some of them. V and J calls and clone size are those listed in that table; D and trimming were worked out from the DNA. Here the sample spans more than 110,000 clones, about 84% being singletons. The sample consisted of peripheral blood. The clonotype comes from a human donor in a cohort sampled during active COVID-19. The chain has TRBV19 and TRBJ2-3; TRBD2 agrees at 9 bases. Here the CDR3 reads CASSTPSGGSTDTQYF. As DNA, the CDR3 is TGTGCCAGTAGTACCCCAAGCGGGGGGAGCACAGATACGCAGTATTTT.